This TCR beta chain was sequenced for a study of cytotoxic CD8 clonotypes in ibrutinib-treated CLL. Study background: Mean per-sample yields comprised 255,043 productive templates and approximately 97,000 productive rearrangements.

The CDR3 sequence is 14 residues long. CDR1 and CDR2 from the germline V gene are SQVTM and ANQGSEA. V was pared by 4 bases and J by 0 bases, with 10 bases between. This clone was counted once. A 1 in 200,000 to 1 in 1 million T cell depth was the sequencing target. Method: immunoSEQ multiplex PCR; TCRdb's copy keeps in-frame clones and lacks some. The table lists about 74,000 clones, around 84% of them singletons. The source is a human donor with chronic lymphocytic leukemia. The V call is TRBV29-1, the J call TRBJ1-5; D is undetermined. The sequencing used PBMCs, collected at disease progression, from a patient treated with ibrutinib. The DNA for the CDR3 is TGCAGCGTTGTCTTAGGAGGTAGCAATCAGCCCCAGCATTTT. Translated, it gives CSVVLGGSNQPQHF.